This T cell receptor (beta chain) appears in the sequencing data of a study of regulatory T cells in long-lasting Graves disease. Study-wide points: Favoring TRBV28, TRBJ1-2 and TRBJ2-5 was a feature seen in persistent disease. Persistent Graves' patients had lower TCR diversity than newly diagnosed ones.

Of note for this clonotype: Its antigen is currently unknown.

The germline V and J ends were trimmed by 6 bases and 1 base, with 10 bases remaining between them. Looked up from germline, CDR1 is MDHEN and CDR2 is SYDVKM. The CDR3 consists of 13 residues. Time point defined: newly diagnosed GD, antithyroid drugs for less than 3 months. The TCR library used RNA extracted from PBMCs. According to the study, TCR beta libraries were built with iRepertoire HTBI primers and CDR3-region Arm-PCR. Via MiXCR, TCRdb re-called the multiplex PCR reads, giving one row per CDR3 protein. The sample has roughly 560,000 distinct CDR3 sequences, about 16% seen once. These data also formed part of another study, on T cells in Graves' hyperthyroidism and ophthalmopathy.

Sequenced here: peripheral blood mononuclear cells (PBMCs), sampled at new diagnosis, from a patient treated with antithyroid drugs. The J gene is TRBJ2-7, the V gene TRBV28, with D tentatively TRBD1 or TRBD2 (7 bases each). This TCR derives from a middle-aged woman with Graves disease. The CDR3 DNA reads as TGTGCCAGCAGAGCGGGACAGTCCTACGAGCAGTACTTC. Its protein product is CASRAGQSYEQYF.